The 31 T cell receptor beta chains below come from one sample, sequenced in a study of cytomegalovirus exposure and HLA in healthy donors. PCR amplification relied on 60 Vbeta primers (plus 13 Jbeta primers). Assay: immunoSEQ multiplex PCR; the TCRdb copy retains only in-frame clones and omits some. The repertoire holds around 130,000 clones, with roughly 70% as singletons. Specimen: PBMCs. The receptors here all came from a middle-aged man in good health and CMV-seropositive.

The DNA for the CDR3 is TGCGCCAGCAGCCCTGGACAGGGTCGTGAAAAACTGTTTTTT. Translation gives CASSPGQGREKLFF. The V call is TRBV5-1, the J call TRBJ1-4; 8 nucleotides match TRBD1. The CDR3 is 14 residues long. Germline lookup yields CDR1 SGHRS and CDR2 YFSETQ. Germline trimming cut 4 bases from V and 7 bases from J; bases unmatched to any gene: 6.

In its sample, this clone is medium-sized. The chain links TRBV2 to TRBJ2-3; 7 bases line up with TRBD1. Germline V gives CDR1 SNHLY, CDR2 FYNNEI. Trimming cost V 3 bases and J 0 bases; bases outside gene matches: 6. This CDR3 has 16 residues. The CDR3 coding sequence is TGTGCCAGCAGTGAGTTGACAGGGTCTAGCACAGATACGCAGTATTTT. Its translation: CASSELTGSSTDTQYF.

This clone was seen only a few times. The J gene is TRBJ2-3, the V gene TRBV5-1, with D tentatively TRBD1 (7 bases). Trimming cost V 6 bases and J 3 bases, with 20 bases left between them. The CDR3 totals 16 residues. CDR1 is SGHRS and CDR2 is YFSETQ in the germline V gene. In nucleotides, the CDR3 is TGCGCCAGCAACGAAATTGGAGGGGGCGTAACAGATACGCAGTATTTT. This gives the protein CASNEIGGGVTDTQYF.

V usage is TRBV7-2 and J usage is TRBJ2-2; D unclear. The CDR3 covers 16 residues. V was shortened by 8 bases and J by 2 bases, with 18 bases between the two germline ends. Germline-derived CDR1 and CDR2 are SGHTA and FQGNSA. The chain's CDR3 is CASPQVRGINTGELFF. The CDR3 nucleotides read TGTGCCAGCCCACAAGTTCGCGGAATAAACACCGGGGAGCTGTTTTTT.

This sequence joins TRBV19 and TRBJ1-1; 10 nucleotides agree with TRBD1. The CDR3 consists of 15 residues. V gave up 3 bases and J gave up 4 bases; unmatched junction bases: 5. CDR1 is LNHDA, CDR2 SQIVND, per germline (reference sequence). The DNA of the CDR3 is TGTGCCAGTAGTATTTGGACAGGGGGGAGCACTGAAGCTTTCTTT. This encodes CASSIWTGGSTEAFF.

This sequence joins TRBV19 and TRBJ2-2; TRBD2 agrees at 16 bases. The CDR3 has 20 residues. V was pared by 5 bases and J by 4 bases, with 13 bases of the junction left unmatched. CDR1 is LNHDA and CDR2 is SQIVND in the germline V gene (reference sequence). The CDR3 region is CASSQVPGLAGGLGTGELFF. The CDR3 coding sequence is TGTGCCAGTAGTCAAGTCCCGGGACTAGCGGGGGGGCTCGGCACCGGGGAGCTGTTTTTT.

CDR3 sequence (DNA): TGTGCCTGGAGTCGCCCTCTCTTAGCGGGAGGTCCTTTGGAGCAGTACTTC. It is translated as CAWSRPLLAGGPLEQYF. The gene calls are TRBV30 and TRBJ2-7, with 10 bases that match TRBD2. The CDR3 is 17 amino acids. Germline-derived CDR1 and CDR2 are GTSNPN and SVGIG (reference sequence). J gave up 7 bases and V 2 bases, and 17 bases lay outside the gene matches.

This clone was seen only once. The chain has TRBV5-1 and TRBJ1-3; D perhaps matches TRBD1 (5 bases). V shed 4 bases and J shed 0 bases, with 14 bases lying between them. Looked up from germline, CDR1 is SGHRS and CDR2 is YFSETQ. The CDR3 extends over 16 amino acids. The CDR3: CASSPLGLNSGNTIYF. DNA of the CDR3: TGCGCCAGCAGCCCGCTGGGACTCAACTCTGGAAACACCATATATTTT.

This chain uses TRBV19 with TRBJ2-1, with 9 bases aligning to TRBD1. Germline CDR1 LNHDA, CDR2 SQIVND (reference sequence). This CDR3 is built from 15 residues. V lost 3 bases, J lost 0 bases, and 0 bases stayed unmatched. This chain's CDR3 is CASSMDRGSYNEQFF. CDR3 nucleotide sequence: TGTGCCAGTAGTATGGACAGGGGCTCCTACAATGAGCAGTTCTTC.

This clone was recorded a few times. This chain links TRBV9 with TRBJ1-6; possibly TRBD1 for D (5 bases). Germline CDR1 SGDLS, CDR2 YYNGEE. This CDR3 spans 14 amino acids. Trimming pared 4 bases from V and 8 bases from J, leaving 13 bases between. The CDR3 spells CASSMGRADSPLHF. As DNA, the CDR3 is TGTGCCAGCAGCATGGGCAGGGCGGATTCACCCCTCCACTTT.

The rearrangement links TRBV7-2 to TRBJ1-5; 7 bases are a match to TRBD1. CDR1 is SGHTA, CDR2 FQGNSA, per germline. The CDR3 is made up of 12 amino acids. Trimming took 6 bases from V and 10 from J; bases not matched to a gene: 6. The CDR3 DNA reads as TGTGCCAGCAGAGGACAGGTGGGCCCCCAGCATTTT. Translated, it gives CASRGQVGPQHF.

V is TRBV15 and J is TRBJ2-1, with TRBD2 matching over 14 bases. Germline CDR1 reads LNHNV; CDR2 reads YYDKDF (reference sequence). V lost 5 bases to trimming and J lost 9 bases; unmatched junction nucleotides: 9. CDR3 length: 16 amino acids. The CDR3 DNA reads as TGTGCCACCAGCCGCAGGGGACTAGCGGGAGATCTTGAGCAGTTCTTC. Amino acids: CATSRRGLAGDLEQFF.

This sequence joins TRBV28 and TRBJ2-1; 7 nucleotides align to TRBD1. The V segment lost 3 bases and the J segment 6 bases; nucleotides outside the gene matches: 8. This CDR3 has 15 residues. Germline values: CDR1 MDHEN, CDR2 SYDVKM. CDR3: CASSLIRAGGNEQFF. DNA for the CDR3: TGTGCCAGCAGTTTGATCCGGGCAGGGGGCAATGAGCAGTTCTTC. Combining the CDR3 with reference TRBV28 and TRBJ2-1 gives the whole variable domain DVKVTQSSRYLVKRTGEKVFLECVQDMDHENMFWYRQDPGLGLRLIYFSYDVKMKEKGDIPEGYSVSREKKERFSLILESASTNQTSMYLCASSLIRAGGNEQFFGPGTRLTVL.

The rearrangement joins TRBV2 to TRBJ2-2; 8 positions match TRBD2. The germline CDR1 and CDR2 sequences are SNHLY and FYNNEI. The CDR3 is made up of 16 amino acids. The V and J ends lost 3 bases and 4 bases, in that order; junction bases with no gene match: 7. CDR3 bases: TGTGCCAGCAGTGAGAGGCGGGGGGCCTCCACCGGGGAGCTGTTTTTT. This encodes CASSERRGASTGELFF.

The V gene is TRBV27, the J gene TRBJ2-3; 8 bases match TRBD2. Germline loops: CDR1 MNHEY, CDR2 SMNVEV (reference sequence). The trim removed 5 bases at V and 4 bases at J, leaving 11 bases unmatched. The CDR3 totals 16 residues. This CDR3 is CASSQYPGLGSDTQYF. CDR3 nucleotides: TGTGCCAGCAGTCAATATCCGGGACTAGGGTCAGATACGCAGTATTTT.

The J gene is TRBJ1-1, the V gene TRBV7-2; D uncertain. Germline V gene sequence: CDR1 SGHTA, CDR2 FQGNSA. V lost 2 bases, J lost 1 base, and 8 bases lay in between. The CDR3 loop spans 14 amino acids. The CDR3 DNA sequence: TGTGCCAGCAGCTTAAGGCAGGAGAACACTGAAGCTTTCTTT. It yields the protein CASSLRQENTEAFF.

The chain couples TRBV6-1 to TRBJ2-7; TRBD2 matches 11 bases. After removal of 2 bases from V and 3 bases from J, the junction contained 6 bases not matched to a gene. The CDR3 has 16 residues. CDR1 and CDR2 from the germline V gene are MNHNS and SASEGT. The CDR3 spells CASSEFETSGIYEQYF. CDR3 nucleotides: TGTGCCAGCAGTGAATTTGAGACTAGCGGGATCTACGAGCAGTACTTC.

The rearrangement links TRBV29-1 to TRBJ1-2; D is perhaps TRBD1 (5 bases). Germline V gene lookup returns CDR1 SQVTM and CDR2 ANQGSEA. This CDR3 is built from 13 residues. V was trimmed by 3 bases and J by 1 base, leaving 9 bases between them. CDR3 region: CSVESRVNYGYTF. The CDR3 DNA reads as TGCAGCGTTGAGAGCAGGGTTAACTATGGCTACACCTTC.

This chain links TRBV5-1 with TRBJ2-3; D is possibly TRBD2 (6 bases). The CDR3 runs 18 residues. V shed 0 bases and J shed 0 bases, with 17 bases lying between them. Germline V lookup: CDR1 SGHRS, CDR2 YFSETQ. The CDR3 region is CASSLAPLAGSSTDTQYF. CDR3 nucleotide sequence: TGCGCCAGCAGCTTGGCCCCTCTGGCGGGGTCTAGCACAGATACGCAGTATTTT. Supplemented by reference TRBV5-1 and TRBJ2-3, the full variable domain reads KAGVTQTPRYLIKTRGQQVTLSCSPISGHRSVSWYQQTPGQGLQFLFEYFSETQRNKGNFPGRFSGRQFSNSRSEMNVSTLELGDSALYLCASSLAPLAGSSTDTQYFGPGTRLTVL.

The rearrangement links TRBV5-4 to TRBJ1-1; 8 bases are a match to TRBD1. CDR3 length equals 16 residues. CDR1 and CDR2 from the germline V gene are SGHNT and YYREEE (reference sequence). V dropped 0 bases and J dropped 5; count of bases not matched to a gene: 9. As DNA, the CDR3 is TGTGCCAGCAGCTTGGGAGCTCAGGGGGCGGGGACTGAAGCTTTCTTT. Translation gives CASSLGAQGAGTEAFF.

The V and J genes are TRBV7-2 and TRBJ2-7; D may be TRBD2 (6 bases). The CDR3 covers 14 residues. Germline loops: CDR1 SGHTA, CDR2 FQGNSA. V lost 3 bases and J 1 base, leaving 10 bases between the germline ends. The CDR3 is CASSFYSGSYEQYF. CDR3 DNA sequence: TGTGCCAGCAGCTTTTATAGCGGATCCTACGAGCAGTACTTC.

The DNA for the CDR3 is TGTGCCAGCAGTTCATTCGGGACTGGAAACACCATATATTTT. Its protein is CASSSFGTGNTIYF. The genes are TRBV28 and TRBJ1-3, with D unresolved. Trimming cost V 4 bases and J 2 bases, with 9 bases left between them. Germline CDR1 and CDR2: MDHEN and SYDVKM. CDR3 size: 14 residues.

The CDR3 nucleotides are TGTGCCAGCAGCTTACAACAGGGCAATAGCAATCAGCCCCAGCATTTT. Translation: CASSLQQGNSNQPQHF. This chain links TRBV7-2 with TRBJ1-5; the D gene is possibly TRBD1 (6 bases). The V end lost 2 bases, the J end lost 0 bases, and 11 bases lay between the germline ends. Germline V gene lookup returns CDR1 SGHTA and CDR2 FQGNSA. The length of the CDR3 is 16 residues. Drawing the rest from reference TRBV7-2 and TRBJ1-5, the complete variable domain is GAGVSQSPSNKVTEKGKDVELRCDPISGHTALYWYRQSLGQGLEFLIYFQGNSAPDKSGLPSDRFSAERTGGSVSTLTIQRTQQEDSAVYLCASSLQQGNSNQPQHFGDGTRLSIL.

The CDR3 region has the DNA TGTGCCAGCAGTTTCGGCAGGGTCTACGAGCAGTACTTC. This sequence encodes CASSFGRVYEQYF. The rearrangement links TRBV28 to TRBJ2-7, with D possibly being TRBD1 (5 bases). The V gene's germline CDR1 is MDHEN and CDR2 SYDVKM. The CDR3 contains 13 residues. V lost 3 bases, J lost 3 bases, and 9 bases lay in between.

This chain uses TRBV2 with TRBJ2-5; 11 nucleotides agree with TRBD1. The tail of the sequence fits TRBJ2-7 better, so the J call may be wrong. In germline, CDR1 is SNHLY, CDR2 FYNNEI. CDR3 size: 15 residues. The CDR3 region has the DNA TGTGCCAGCAAAGTGTTGGGACAGGGGGGTTACGAGCAGTACTTC. It codes for CASKVLGQGGYEQYF.

This clone was seen a few times. The chain employs TRBV28 and TRBJ1-2; the match to TRBD1 covers 8 bases. Germline V lookup: CDR1 MDHEN, CDR2 SYDVKM. This CDR3 comprises 15 residues. J was trimmed by 3 bases and V by 6 bases; bases with no gene match: 9. The DNA of the CDR3 is TGTGCCAGCAGGCTAGCCGGACAGGGCGACTATGGCTACACCTTC. It yields the protein CASRLAGQGDYGYTF.

The chain employs TRBV5-1 and TRBJ2-2; 7 nucleotides agree with TRBD2. The germline V gene encodes CDR1 SGHRS and CDR2 YFSETQ. The CDR3 loop spans 16 amino acids. After removal of 5 bases from V and 5 bases from J, the junction contained 12 bases not matched to a gene. CDR3 nucleotide sequence: TGCGCCAGCAGACTCTCTGGGCGGGGGAGGACCGGGGAGCTGTTTTTT. It is translated as CASRLSGRGRTGELFF.

The chain carries TRBV9 and TRBJ1-1, with a tentative D call TRBD1 (6 bases). This CDR3 comprises 14 residues. Trimming left V 3 bases short and J 8 bases short, with 17 bases between. Germline CDR1 reads SGDLS; CDR2 reads YYNGEE. The CDR3 region is CASSGTTGISEAFF. In nucleotides, the CDR3 is TGTGCCAGCAGCGGGACCACAGGGATCTCCGAAGCTTTCTTT.

The chain joins TRBV11-2 to TRBJ2-1, with 7 bases fitting TRBD1. The length of the CDR3 is 16 residues. Trimming at V came to 4 bases and at J to 4 bases, leaving 10 bases not matched to a gene. Germline V lookup: CDR1 SGHAT, CDR2 FQNNGV. CDR3 region: CASSSGLMTGYNEQFF. The CDR3 nucleotides read TGTGCCAGCAGCTCCGGCCTAATGACAGGGTACAATGAGCAGTTCTTC.

This rearrangement joins TRBV2 to TRBJ2-3; D gene ambiguous. Germline CDR1 reads SNHLY; CDR2 reads FYNNEI. The CDR3 totals 12 residues. Trimming left V 10 bases short and J 5 bases short, with 13 bases between. CDR3 sequence: CATLSRVDTQYF. The CDR3 DNA sequence: TGTGCCACCCTAAGCCGGGTAGATACGCAGTATTTT.

The chain carries TRBV5-1 and TRBJ1-5, with D hard to call. From germline, CDR1 is SGHRS and CDR2 YFSETQ. V lost 4 bases, J lost 5 bases, and 16 bases lay in between. There are 15 residues in the CDR3. The CDR3 reads CASSPEDSSYQPQHF. In DNA form, the CDR3 reads TGCGCCAGCAGCCCTGAGGACTCCAGCTATCAGCCCCAGCATTTT.